This T cell receptor (beta chain) was identified in a study of Graves' ophthalmopathy and Graves' hyperthyroidism. Overall study context: The blood sample was drawn at first diagnosis and before any treatment.

Worth noting for this clonotype: Its antigen is unidentified.

All donors with ophthalmopathy were recorded as having moderate-to-severe activity, CAS ≥3, NOSPECS ≥4 and a duration under 3 months. Study-level points and caveats: With a specificity of around 76% and a sensitivity of around 71%, the model predicted ophthalmopathy progression.

This CDR3 is 15 amino acids long. Germline V gene lookup returns CDR1 SGHDN and CDR2 FVKESK. V lost 8 bases, J lost 3 bases, and 20 bases lay in between. Amplification of TCR beta CDR3 regions used RNA transcripts. RT-PCR was first run with HTBI primers, then multiplex PCR in a second round. In TCRdb, the multiplex PCR reads were re-called with MiXCR into one record per CDR3 protein. Here the sample spans 650,000 to 900,000 distinct CDR3 sequences, 40% being singletons. This receptor was identified in an adult man with Graves' ophthalmopathy. The genes are TRBV14 and TRBJ2-7, with a weak D call TRBD2 (6 bases). Sequenced sample: peripheral blood. The CDR3 nucleotides read TGTGCCAGCTCAACCCGGATTGGGAGGAACTACGAGCAGTACTTC. It encodes CASSTRIGRNYEQYF.